These 29 T cell receptor beta chains came from one sample sequenced in a study of cytomegalovirus exposure and HLA in healthy donors. The data were produced by immunoSEQ multiplex PCR, yet TCRdb's version contains in-frame clones alone and is incomplete. This repertoire shows some 140,000 clones, 86% found once; its top ten account for over 2%. Input material: PBMCs. These receptors all stem from a human donor in good health.

This clone was observed once. The J gene is TRBJ2-1, the V gene TRBV30; 10 positions agree with TRBD2. The germline gives CDR1 GTSNPN, CDR2 SVGIG (reference sequence). The CDR3 covers 15 residues. With V trimmed by 5 bases and J by 7 bases, 11 bases remained unmatched. The CDR3 nucleotides read TGTGCCTGGTGCCCCGGGACTAGCGTCTCTAATGAGCAGTTCTTC. Amino acids: CAWCPGTSVSNEQFF. Supplemented by reference TRBV30 and TRBJ2-1, the full variable domain reads SQTIHQWPATLVQPVGSPLSLECTVEGTSNPNLYWYRQAAGRGLQLLFYSVGIGQISSEVPQNLSASRPQDRQFILSSKKLLLSDSGFYLCAWCPGTSVSNEQFFGPGTRLTVL.

This chain uses TRBV15 with TRBJ2-7; weak D call: TRBD1 (6 bases). Germline V gene sequence: CDR1 LNHNV, CDR2 YYDKDF (reference sequence). The CDR3 is 17 residues long. V lost 4 bases to trimming and J lost 7 bases, with 26 bases between them. This chain's CDR3 is CATSIPQGPLEDTEQYF. For the CDR3, the DNA is TGTGCCACCAGCATCCCTCAGGGGCCCTTGGAGGATACGGAGCAGTACTTC. The complete variable domain, with remaining parts taken from reference TRBV15 and TRBJ2-7, reads DAMVIQNPRYQVTQFGKPVTLSCSQTLNHNVMYWYQQKSSQAPKLLFHYYDKDFNNEADTPDNFQSRRPNTSFCFLDIRSPGLGDTAMYLCATSIPQGPLEDTEQYFGPGTRLTVT.

The sample holds a few counts of this clone. The V and J genes are TRBV28 and TRBJ1-5; 11 nucleotides align to TRBD1. V lost 5 bases and J lost 4; bases outside the gene matches: 4. The CDR3 has 15 amino acids. Germline V lookup: CDR1 MDHEN, CDR2 SYDVKM. The CDR3 region is CASSAGTGGNQPQHF. DNA of the CDR3: TGTGCCAGCAGTGCCGGGACAGGGGGTAATCAGCCCCAGCATTTT. The full variable domain, completed using reference TRBV28 and TRBJ1-5, is DVKVTQSSRYLVKRTGEKVFLECVQDMDHENMFWYRQDPGLGLRLIYFSYDVKMKEKGDIPEGYSVSREKKERFSLILESASTNQTSMYLCASSAGTGGNQPQHFGDGTRLSIL.

A few counts support this clone. The V and J genes are TRBV2 and TRBJ2-7; D may be TRBD1 (6 bases). From germline, CDR1 is SNHLY and CDR2 FYNNEI. Trimming removed 4 bases from V and 3 bases from J, with 10 bases in between. There are 13 residues in the CDR3. CDR3 sequence: CASSAYRVYEQYF. The DNA of the CDR3 is TGTGCCAGCAGTGCCTACAGGGTCTACGAGCAGTACTTC.

The gene calls are TRBV7-2 and TRBJ2-5; perhaps TRBD1 as D (7 bases). The CDR3 sequence is 16 residues long. The V end was cut by 3 bases, the J end by 3 bases, with 17 bases between. Germline CDR1 SGHTA, CDR2 FQGNSA. The CDR3 here is CASSFDGDRLEETQYF. As DNA, the CDR3 is TGTGCCAGCAGCTTTGATGGGGACAGACTAGAAGAGACCCAGTACTTC.

The rearrangement uses TRBV6-5 and TRBJ2-1; 7 bases map to TRBD2. Germline CDR1 and CDR2: MNHEY and SVGAGI. CDR3 length equals 15 residues. Unmatched junction bases numbered 5, after V lost 4 bases and J lost 2 bases. For the CDR3, the DNA is TGTGCCAGCAGTTCGGTGGGAGGGCCCTACAATGAGCAGTTCTTC. As protein: CASSSVGGPYNEQFF.

This sequence joins TRBV28 and TRBJ1-4, with 7 bases lining up with TRBD1. This CDR3 region has 17 residues. Germline V gene data show CDR1 as MDHEN and CDR2 as SYDVKM. The V segment lost 7 bases and the J segment 2 bases; nucleotides outside the gene matches: 13. CDR3 protein: CASTSLEGAPTNEKLFF. In DNA, the CDR3 is TGTGCCAGCACCTCTTTGGAGGGGGCGCCGACTAATGAAAAACTGTTTTTT.

The chain carries TRBV6-5 and TRBJ1-6, with D possibly TRBD1 on 5 matching bases. V was cut by 6 bases and J by 14 bases, with 14 bases left in between. Germline CDR1 and CDR2: MNHEY and SVGAGI. There are 12 residues in the CDR3. The CDR3 region has the DNA TGTGCCAGCAGCGACGGGGGTTCGGCCCTCCACTTT. Amino acids: CASSDGGSALHF.

This chain connects TRBV6-1 to TRBJ2-1, with TRBD2 matching over 11 bases. This CDR3 region has 13 residues. V lost 9 bases to trimming and J lost 9 bases; unmatched junction nucleotides: 7. Germline CDR1 reads MNHNS; CDR2 reads SASEGT. Here the CDR3 DNA reads TGTGCCAGTCTAACTAGCGGGAGTGCTGAGCAGTTCTTC. It specifies CASLTSGSAEQFF.

The V and J genes are TRBV4-1 and TRBJ2-1; 11 bases are shared with TRBD2. This CDR3 comprises 17 residues. Germline V gene sequence: CDR1 MGHRA, CDR2 YSYEKL. V dropped 0 bases and J dropped 4; count of bases not matched to a gene: 5. CDR3 coding DNA: TGCGCCAGCAGCCAAGAAATGGCTAGCGGGAGGTACAATGAGCAGTTCTTC. It encodes CASSQEMASGRYNEQFF.

J is TRBJ1-5 and V is TRBV19; 7 nucleotides align to TRBD1. Germline CDR1 LNHDA, CDR2 SQIVND (reference sequence). J was trimmed by 7 bases and V by 6 bases; bases with no gene match: 9. This CDR3 is 14 amino acids long. This chain's CDR3 is CASRTGRTGQPQHF. CDR3 DNA: TGTGCCAGTAGGACAGGGAGGACGGGCCAGCCCCAGCATTTT.

V and J are TRBV7-6 and TRBJ1-2; D gene uncertain. Trimming took 3 bases from V and 0 from J, leaving 29 bases between them. Per the germline V gene, CDR1 is SGHVS and CDR2 is FNYEAQ. This CDR3 has 21 residues. The CDR3 DNA is TGTGCCAGCAGCTTCTCCGTTTATCCCTCAGAGCAGCCGGGAGCTAACTATGGCTACACCTTC. Protein: CASSFSVYPSEQPGANYGYTF.

This sequence joins TRBV5-5 and TRBJ1-2; 8 positions match TRBD1. The germline gives CDR1 SGHKS, CDR2 YYEKEE (reference sequence). Germline trimming cut 5 bases from V and 4 bases from J; bases unmatched to any gene: 13. This CDR3 spans 16 amino acids. CDR3 sequence: CASRLGPGGAAYGYTF. CDR3 DNA: TGTGCCAGCAGACTGGGTCCAGGGGGCGCTGCCTATGGCTACACCTTC.

A single count supports this clone. This rearrangement joins TRBV9 to TRBJ2-7, with D tentatively TRBD1 (8 bases). The CDR3 has 14 residues. Germline lookup yields CDR1 SGDLS and CDR2 YYNGEE. V lost 2 bases to trimming and J lost 5 bases, with 14 bases between them. The CDR3 bases are TGTGCCAGCAGCGTTACAGGGGGGGTCCACGAGCAGTACTTC. Its protein is CASSVTGGVHEQYF.

This sequence joins TRBV9 and TRBJ2-1; D might be TRBD1 (6 bases). The CDR3 consists of 14 residues. Germline V CDR1 and CDR2: SGDLS, YYNGEE. V lost 0 bases, J lost 7 bases, and 11 bases lay in between. The CDR3 sequence is CASSVADRGNEQFF. The CDR3 DNA reads as TGTGCCAGCAGCGTAGCAGATAGGGGGAATGAGCAGTTCTTC.

The V call is TRBV5-4, the J call TRBJ2-7, with 11 bases identical to TRBD2. Germline CDR1 reads SGHNT; CDR2 reads YYREEE (reference sequence). This CDR3 has 13 residues. With V trimmed by 4 bases and J by 7 bases, 4 bases remained unmatched. The CDR3 nucleotides are TGTGCCAGCAGCGCGGGACTAGCGGTGGAGCAGTACTTC. Residues: CASSAGLAVEQYF.

Only a few counts were recorded for this clone. The rearrangement uses TRBV2 and TRBJ1-4; the match to TRBD1 covers 8 bases. The CDR3 sequence is 13 residues long. The V segment lost 11 bases and the J segment 8 bases; nucleotides outside the gene matches: 10. Germline lookup yields CDR1 SNHLY and CDR2 FYNNEI. CDR3 coding DNA: TGTGCCGGTCAGGGGGCGCTAGAAGAAAAACTGTTTTTT. The encoded protein is CAGQGALEEKLFF.

The rearrangement links TRBV7-9 to TRBJ2-7; TRBD1 matches at 9 bases. Losses at the gene ends were 8 bases for V and 3 bases for J; bases not matched to a gene: 5. Per the germline V gene, CDR1 is SEHNR and CDR2 is FQNEAQ (reference sequence). The CDR3 has 13 residues. CDR3 nucleotide sequence: TGTGCCAGCGGACAGGGGTCGATCTACGAGCAGTACTTC. It codes for CASGQGSIYEQYF. The variable domain in full, with the rest retrieved from reference TRBV7-9 and TRBJ2-7, is DTGVSQNPRHKITKRGQNVTFRCDPISEHNRLYWYRQTLGQGPEFLTYFQNEAQLEKSRLLSDRFSAERPKGSFSTLEIQRTEQGDSAMYLCASGQGSIYEQYFGPGTRLTVT.

This chain uses TRBV7-9 with TRBJ2-7; no firm D call. Per germline, CDR1 SEHNR and CDR2 FQNEAQ (reference sequence). The V and J ends lost 4 bases and 3 bases respectively, with 13 bases between them. This CDR3 has 14 amino acids. The CDR3 nucleotides read TGTGCCAGCAGCTCACATGTGGGCAGCTACGAGCAGTACTTC. As protein: CASSSHVGSYEQYF.

V usage is TRBV6-6 and J usage is TRBJ1-6, with D uncertain. V lost 4 bases, J lost 8 bases, and 9 bases lay in between. The CDR3 totals 13 residues. The germline CDR1 and CDR2 sequences are MNHNY and SVGAGI (reference sequence). DNA for the CDR3: TGTGCCAGCAGTTTCGACACCGATTCACCCCTCCACTTT. Amino acid sequence: CASSFDTDSPLHF.

The V and J genes are TRBV27 and TRBJ1-1, with TRBD1 matching over 7 bases. The CDR3 loop spans 17 amino acids. Germline V CDR1 and CDR2: MNHEY, SMNVEV (reference sequence). V shed 5 bases and J 6 bases; nucleotides not matched to a gene: 18. CDR3 in DNA: TGTGCCAGCAGTCCGGGGACAGCCTCGTGGATTTGGTCTGAAGCTTTCTTT. Its translation: CASSPGTASWIWSEAFF.

The chain is built from TRBV6-5 and TRBJ1-4; D possibly corresponds to TRBD1 (6 bases). Looked up from germline, CDR1 is MNHEY and CDR2 is SVGAGI. V was shortened by 7 bases and J by 7 bases, with 19 bases between the two germline ends. This CDR3 spans 15 amino acids. CDR3 in amino acids: CASTLSAGASEKLFF. The CDR3 region has the DNA TGTGCCAGCACACTGTCGGCAGGGGCAAGTGAAAAACTGTTTTTT.

The rearrangement joins TRBV6-4 to TRBJ2-1, with 7 bases fitting TRBD2. With 4 bases clipped from V and 6 bases from J, the junction kept 6 bases outside the gene matches. Germline V gene lookup returns CDR1 MRHNA and CDR2 SNTAGT. The CDR3 sequence is 14 residues long. In DNA, the CDR3 is TGTGCCAGCAGTGCACAGCGGGGTATCAATGAGCAGTTCTTC. Protein: CASSAQRGINEQFF.

The J gene is TRBJ2-3, the V gene TRBV7-2; the D gene is possibly TRBD1 (6 bases). The CDR3 has 17 amino acids. V lost 2 bases and J 0 bases, leaving 15 bases between the germline ends. The germline V gene encodes CDR1 SGHTA and CDR2 FQGNSA. CDR3: CASSLSYGTPSTDTQYF. CDR3 bases: TGTGCCAGCAGCTTATCATACGGGACACCGAGCACAGATACGCAGTATTTT.

The rearrangement joins TRBV29-1 to TRBJ2-2; 12 nucleotides align to TRBD2. The germline gives CDR1 SQVTM, CDR2 ANQGSEA. The CDR3 extends over 16 amino acids. V was clipped by 0 bases and J by 6 bases; unmatched bases: 5. CDR3 sequence reads: CSVEDWTSGAPGELFF. CDR3 nucleotide sequence: TGCAGCGTTGAAGATTGGACTAGCGGGGCGCCCGGGGAGCTGTTTTTT.

The chain carries TRBV20-1 and TRBJ2-7; D is perhaps TRBD1 (6 bases). The ends were cut back, 5 bases at V and 6 bases at J, with 11 bases in the middle. Germline V gene lookup returns CDR1 DFQATT and CDR2 SNEGSKA (reference sequence). CDR3 size: 11 residues. CDR3 in amino acids: CSARGQFEQYF. The CDR3 nucleotides are TGCAGTGCTCGAGGACAGTTCGAGCAGTACTTC.

The chain is built from TRBV5-1 and TRBJ1-6; D call uncertain. Germline V gives CDR1 SGHRS, CDR2 YFSETQ. V gave up 4 bases and J gave up 1 base, with 9 bases separating them. The CDR3 is 15 amino acids. The CDR3 sequence: CASSARGSYNSPLHF. The CDR3 nucleotides are TGCGCCAGCAGCGCCCGAGGTTCCTATAATTCACCCCTCCACTTT. Looking up the rest from reference TRBV5-1 and TRBJ1-6 gives the full variable domain: KAGVTQTPRYLIKTRGQQVTLSCSPISGHRSVSWYQQTPGQGLQFLFEYFSETQRNKGNFPGRFSGRQFSNSRSEMNVSTLELGDSALYLCASSARGSYNSPLHFGNGTRLTVT.

The chain carries TRBV11-2 and TRBJ1-1, with D tentatively TRBD1 (5 bases). From germline, CDR1 is SGHAT and CDR2 FQNNGV. This CDR3 has 14 amino acids. The ends were cut back, 6 bases at V and 3 bases at J, with 14 bases in the middle. In DNA, the CDR3 is TGTGCCAGCAGTGTACATTCGGGGGACACTGAAGCTTTCTTT. Amino acid sequence: CASSVHSGDTEAFF.

This chain links TRBV2 with TRBJ1-1; 8 positions match TRBD1. V shed 6 bases and J 10 bases; nucleotides not matched to a gene: 13. Germline-derived CDR1 and CDR2 are SNHLY and FYNNEI. The CDR3 sequence is 14 residues long. The CDR3 is CASRGQGAVLRAFF. The DNA for the CDR3 is TGTGCCAGCAGGGGGCAGGGGGCAGTCCTGCGAGCTTTCTTT. The variable domain in full, completed from reference TRBV2 and TRBJ1-1, reads EPEVTQTPSHQVTQMGQEVILRCVPISNHLYFYWYRQILGQKVEFLVSFYNNEISEKSEIFDDQFSVERPDGSNFTLKIRSTKLEDSAMYFCASRGQGAVLRAFFGQGTRLTVV.